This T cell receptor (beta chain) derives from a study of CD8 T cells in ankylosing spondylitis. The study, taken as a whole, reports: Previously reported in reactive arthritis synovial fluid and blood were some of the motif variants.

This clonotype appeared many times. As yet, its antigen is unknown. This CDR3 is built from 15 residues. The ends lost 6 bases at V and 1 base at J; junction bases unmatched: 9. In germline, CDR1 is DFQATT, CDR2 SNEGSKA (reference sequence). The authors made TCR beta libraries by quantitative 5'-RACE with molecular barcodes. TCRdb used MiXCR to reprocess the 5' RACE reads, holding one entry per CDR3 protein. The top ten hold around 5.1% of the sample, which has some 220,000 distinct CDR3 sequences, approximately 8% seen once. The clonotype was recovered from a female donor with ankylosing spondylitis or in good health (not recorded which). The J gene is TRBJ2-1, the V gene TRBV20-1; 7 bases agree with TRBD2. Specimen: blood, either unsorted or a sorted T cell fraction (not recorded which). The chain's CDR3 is CSAISGTQSYNEQFF. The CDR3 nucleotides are TGCAGTGCGATAAGCGGGACTCAATCCTACAATGAGCAGTTCTTC.